This T cell receptor (beta chain) appears in the sequencing data of a study of resident and recirculating memory T cells in vitiligo. Study background: Samples were epidermis from two lesional and two nonlesional sites, plus PBMCs.

Using immunoSEQ multiplex PCR, the repertoire was profiled, and TCRdb retains in-frame clones only, with some absent. The sample contains tens of thousands of clones, 92% of which appear only once. Germline values: CDR1 SGHRS, CDR2 YFSETQ. The CDR3 sequence is 16 residues long. With V trimmed by 4 bases and J by 4 bases, 10 bases remained unmatched. The material sequenced was blood. V is TRBV5-1 and J is TRBJ2-3; TRBD2 agrees at 9 bases. This TCR was recovered from a male donor with vitiligo. The DNA for the CDR3 is TGCGCCAGCAGCCCCCCCCCAGCGGGAGGTCCAGATACGCAGTATTTT. This gives the protein CASSPPPAGGPDTQYF.